These T cell receptor beta chains were read from a single sample in a study of T cells expressing NK-cell markers. TCRdb reprocessed the 5' RACE reads; each CDR3 protein has one entry and no DNA is given. The sample data list about 440,000 distinct CDR3 sequences. Source material: blood T cells: a sorted CD56 or NKG2C T cell subset, CD4+ or CD8+ T cells, or bulk PBMC T cells (not recorded which). The receptors come from a woman between 18 and 70 years old in good health. The CDR3 runs from the conserved cysteine through the conserved F or W. The order of the fields is J gene, V gene, CDR3 protein.

>TRBJ2-7|TRBV4-3
CASSQEQGWVVYEQYF
>TRBJ2-3|TRBV7-6
CASSPRSPEFGTDTQYF
>TRBJ1-1|TRBV5-1
CASSSDSGTEAFF
>TRBJ2-1|TRBV6-2/TRBV6-3
CASSYGQAYDEQFF
>TRBJ2-1|TRBV11-2
CASRTGGLDTNEQFF
>TRBJ2-1|TRBV6-2/TRBV6-3
CASSYSLRTYNEQFF
>TRBJ2-1|TRBV7-3
CASSLALNSYNEQFF
>TRBJ2-1|TRBV5-1
CASSWGLGPGSYNEQFF
>TRBJ1-5|TRBV18
CASSPGVDQPQHF
>TRBJ2-5|TRBV11-2
CASRLSGSGETQYF
>TRBJ1-6|TRBV20-1
CSASSLGRANNSPLHF
>TRBJ2-1|TRBV19
CASSVSLGLAVGNEQFF
>TRBJ2-1|TRBV29-1
CSVEEGGQVIHNEQFF
>TRBJ2-7|TRBV28
CASSTPGTGINYEQYF
>TRBJ2-6|TRBV19
CASSIFQGTGANVLTF
>TRBJ2-1|TRBV14
CASSPIGSGEQFF
>TRBJ2-1|TRBV7-8
CASSLWGQATRRSNEQFF
>TRBJ2-1|TRBV23-1
CASSLAYDNEQFF
>TRBJ1-2|TRBV27
CASSPRGYGYTF
>TRBJ1-5|TRBV5-6
CASSLRQAGMQPQHF
>TRBJ2-1|TRBV6-5
CASSYSLAGGPSYNEQFF
>TRBJ2-2|TRBV5-1
CASSLTGGTGELFF
>TRBJ2-7|TRBV20-1
CSARDRTEGSYEQYF
>TRBJ2-3|TRBV12-3/TRBV12-4
CASRATIPGLSSDTQYF
>TRBJ2-7|TRBV7-9
CASSPGSLGIYEQYF
>TRBJ1-3|TRBV4-2
CASSALHRGDSGNTIYF
>TRBJ2-1|TRBV27
CASSLGQPSNEQFF
>TRBJ1-2|TRBV6-1
CASSDRMGPYGYTF
>TRBJ2-1|TRBV7-8
CASSTPTRTGAAYNEQFF
>TRBJ1-4|TRBV20-1
CSAPIGTAPTNEKLFF
>TRBJ1-5|TRBV12-3/TRBV12-4
CASSPEGRQNQPQHF
>TRBJ2-7|TRBV29-1
CSVQGWYEQYF
>TRBJ2-1|TRBV20-1
CSARPGTGPYNEQFF
>TRBJ1-1|TRBV29-1
CSVDRSNTEAFF
>TRBJ1-2|TRBV5-8
CASTHQWLSSYGYTF
>TRBJ2-7|TRBV6-2/TRBV6-3
CATSGAISYEQYF
>TRBJ2-1|TRBV4-3
CASSRYPGDEQFF
>TRBJ2-1|TRBV11-2
CASSRDRGLREGPSPYNEQFF
>TRBJ2-5|TRBV3-1
CASSPRQGRDKETQYF
>TRBJ2-1|TRBV6-2/TRBV6-3
CASSYAMGSYEQFF
>TRBJ2-3|TRBV5-1
CASSRGTSWGPTDTQYF
>TRBJ2-4|TRBV20-1
CSARVVEAAKNIQYF
>TRBJ2-3|TRBV20-1
CSAHERQLAHITDTQYF
>TRBJ2-5|TRBV5-1
CASRRGVAEYQETQYF
>TRBJ1-2|TRBV2
CASSYHTGDYGYTF
>TRBJ2-5|TRBV6-1
CASSLGGLPETQYF
>TRBJ2-2|TRBV28
CASSRLGLAGEDGELFF
>TRBJ1-6|TRBV7-3
CASSSITNSPLHF
>TRBJ2-5|TRBV6-1
CASRTLGGAETQYF
>TRBJ1-1|TRBV20-1
CSARPGQTNTEAFF
>TRBJ1-1|TRBV6-2/TRBV6-3
CASTDRRGWDTEAFF
>TRBJ2-3|TRBV12-3/TRBV12-4
CASSPSGGAKDTQYF
>TRBJ2-1|TRBV11-2
CASSRRDGSSYNEQFF
>TRBJ2-5|TRBV4-3
CASSQDISADETQYF
>TRBJ1-5|TRBV19
CASKDSVGAQHF